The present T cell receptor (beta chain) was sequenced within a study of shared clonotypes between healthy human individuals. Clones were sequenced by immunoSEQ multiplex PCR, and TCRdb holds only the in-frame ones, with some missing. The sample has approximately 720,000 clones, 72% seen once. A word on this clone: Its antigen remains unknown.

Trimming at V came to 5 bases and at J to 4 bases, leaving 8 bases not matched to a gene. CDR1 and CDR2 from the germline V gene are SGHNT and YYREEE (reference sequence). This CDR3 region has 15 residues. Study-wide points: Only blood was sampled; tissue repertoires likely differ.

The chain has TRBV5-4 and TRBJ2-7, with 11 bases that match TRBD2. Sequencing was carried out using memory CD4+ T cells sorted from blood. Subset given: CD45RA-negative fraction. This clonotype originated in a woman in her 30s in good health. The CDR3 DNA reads TGTGCCAGCAGGATAGCGGGAGGGCCTTTGTACGAGCAGTACTTC. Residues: CASRIAGGPLYEQYF.